This T cell receptor (beta chain) is drawn from a study of blood T cells in healthy people across ages. Using a J-beta primer mix together with a sample-barcoded 5' primer, a second PCR was run for roughly 7 to 11 cycles. TCRdb reprocessed the 5' RACE reads via MiXCR and lists one record per CDR3 protein. The profile shows around 900,000 distinct CDR3 sequences, 29% of them singletons. This clonotype was detected a few times. Antigen specificity is unknown. General observations from the study: Estimates based on one million T cells were treated as lower bounds.

This CDR3 has 12 residues. The V and J ends lost 2 bases and 5 bases respectively, with 6 bases between them. CDR1 and CDR2 (germline): KGHSH, LQKENI. This chain links TRBV18 with TRBJ1-2; D unresolved. Sequencing was done on a sample of blood. The receptor was isolated from an elderly woman in good health. CDR3 DNA sequence: TGTGCCAGCTCACCAGACTGTTATGGCTACACCTTC. It specifies CASSPDCYGYTF.